This T cell receptor beta chain came from a study of blood T cell repertoires in COVID-19. The overall study: Spain, Italy and the United States supplied samples that represented acute and convalescent COVID-19. The cDNA or gDNA used as material had been derived from T cells, B-cell-depleted T cells, or PBMCs.

Per the authors' pipeline: Estimates of nucleated cell counts were drawn from the amplification of reference gene primers. Sequencing used immunoSEQ multiplex PCR; TCRdb keeps in-frame clones, though not all of them. That table is the source of V, J and clone size, and D and trimming were worked out from the DNA. There are 120,000 to 150,000 clones in the sample; 82% occur only once, and less than 4.5% lies in the top ten. The CDR3 covers 15 residues. Unmatched junction bases numbered 2, after V lost 0 bases and J lost 0 bases. The germline CDR1 and CDR2 sequences are KGHSH and LQKENI. The TCR originated in a woman aged 80 or older with acute or convalescent COVID-19. Sample: peripheral blood. J is TRBJ2-7 and V is TRBV18, with 7 bases aligning to TRBD1. The CDR3 loop is CASSPPDRPSYEQYF. The CDR3 bases are TGTGCCAGCTCACCACCGGACAGGCCCTCCTACGAGCAGTACTTC.